The clone carrying this T cell receptor (beta chain) was counted a few times. This entry is derived from a study of blood T cell repertoires in COVID-19. Overall study: There were acute and convalescent COVID-19 samples, and they came from the United States, Italy and Spain.

In the authors' workflow: Estimates of nucleated cell counts were drawn from the amplification of reference gene primers. Data came from immunoSEQ multiplex PCR; TCRdb stores just in-frame clones and leaves some out. V, J and clone size are taken as reported in that table, and D and trimming were inferred from the DNA itself. Of some 17,000 clones in the sample, 75% to 90% were seen once. Germline CDR1 is SGHTA and CDR2 is FQGNSA. Deletions cut 2 bases from V and 4 bases from J, with 11 bases between. The CDR3 length is 15 residues. The TCR was taken from an older man with acute or convalescent COVID-19. Sequencing was performed on peripheral blood. This chain connects TRBV7-2 to TRBJ1-4; D may be TRBD1 (5 bases). CDR3 nucleotides: TGTGCCAGCAGCTTAAGTCAGGGCGGTAATGAAAAACTGTTTTTT. It encodes CASSLSQGGNEKLFF.